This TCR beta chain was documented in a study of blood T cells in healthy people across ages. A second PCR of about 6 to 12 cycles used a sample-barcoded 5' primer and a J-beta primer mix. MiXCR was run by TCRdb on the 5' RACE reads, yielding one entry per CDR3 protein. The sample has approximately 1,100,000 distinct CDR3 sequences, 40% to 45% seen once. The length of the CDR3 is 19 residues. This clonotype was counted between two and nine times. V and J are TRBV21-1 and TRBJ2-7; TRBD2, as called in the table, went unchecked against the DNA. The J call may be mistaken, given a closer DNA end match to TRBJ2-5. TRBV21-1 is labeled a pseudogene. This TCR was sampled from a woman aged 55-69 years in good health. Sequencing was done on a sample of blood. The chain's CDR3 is CASSKLAVGTSGSGETQYF. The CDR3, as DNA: TGTGCCAGCAGCAAACTGGCCGTCGGGACTAGCGGGAGTGGAGAGACCCAGTACTTC.